This T cell receptor beta chain was captured in a study of OX40 agonist ivuxolimab in advanced cancers. The overall study: Patients were treated with intravenous ivuxolimab, dosed at 0.01 to 10 mg/kg and infused every 2 weeks. Treatment received earlier with anti-PD-1, anti-PD-L1 or anti-CTLA-4 agents was allowed, and less than 45% had some. Study-level points and caveats: There were also nonresponders showing low normalized T-cell clonal expansion.

This table comes from immunoSEQ multiplex PCR, and its TCRdb copy is limited to in-frame clones, with some not included. The sample contains more than 65,000 clones, 65% to 80% of which appear only once. A word on this clone: No antigen is known for it.

In germline, CDR1 is ENHRY, CDR2 SYGVKD. V gave up 4 bases and J gave up 1 base, with 4 bases separating them. This CDR3 has 12 residues. The clonotype was recovered from an adult with an advanced solid tumor such as melanoma, head and neck, liver or kidney cancer. Sequencing was performed on CD4+ or CD8+ T cells sorted from blood, taken in a trial of the OX40 agonist ivuxolimab. The rearrangement uses TRBV10-3 and TRBJ1-2; D unresolved. As DNA, the CDR3 is TGTGCCATCAGTGCGGTTAACTATGGCTACACCTTC. Translation gives CAISAVNYGYTF.